This T cell receptor (beta chain) was identified in a study of a mutant IDH1 vaccine in newly diagnosed glioma. Study-wide findings and caveats: Detectable vaccine-induced immune responses arose in 93.3% of patients.

In regard to this clone: What it binds is unknown.

The time point was: week 11, during vaccination. Mutant IDH1 20-mer peptide, at 300 ug, made up each vaccine dose, with topical imiquimod. Every donor had a new WHO grade 3 or 4 astrocytoma that was IDH1-mutant, with loss of nuclear ATRX. Trimming at V came to 2 bases and at J to 6 bases, leaving 5 bases not matched to a gene. The CDR3 sequence is 15 residues long. CDR1 MNHEY and CDR2 SMNVEV come from the germline V gene (reference sequence). The method was immunoSEQ multiplex PCR; TCRdb's version includes in-frame clones alone and lacks a portion of them. This sample has about 62,000 clones; around 89% occur once, and the top ten carry 1.9%.

The TCR sequence derives from a man aged 35 to 55 with glioma. The sequencing used PBMCs, collected from a glioma patient whose treatment included an IDH1 peptide vaccine. The chain recombines TRBV27 with TRBJ2-1, with TRBD1 identical over 9 bases. The CDR3 DNA sequence: TGTGCCAGCAGTTTAGAGGGACAGGGTCTCAATGAGCAGTTCTTC. It encodes CASSLEGQGLNEQFF.